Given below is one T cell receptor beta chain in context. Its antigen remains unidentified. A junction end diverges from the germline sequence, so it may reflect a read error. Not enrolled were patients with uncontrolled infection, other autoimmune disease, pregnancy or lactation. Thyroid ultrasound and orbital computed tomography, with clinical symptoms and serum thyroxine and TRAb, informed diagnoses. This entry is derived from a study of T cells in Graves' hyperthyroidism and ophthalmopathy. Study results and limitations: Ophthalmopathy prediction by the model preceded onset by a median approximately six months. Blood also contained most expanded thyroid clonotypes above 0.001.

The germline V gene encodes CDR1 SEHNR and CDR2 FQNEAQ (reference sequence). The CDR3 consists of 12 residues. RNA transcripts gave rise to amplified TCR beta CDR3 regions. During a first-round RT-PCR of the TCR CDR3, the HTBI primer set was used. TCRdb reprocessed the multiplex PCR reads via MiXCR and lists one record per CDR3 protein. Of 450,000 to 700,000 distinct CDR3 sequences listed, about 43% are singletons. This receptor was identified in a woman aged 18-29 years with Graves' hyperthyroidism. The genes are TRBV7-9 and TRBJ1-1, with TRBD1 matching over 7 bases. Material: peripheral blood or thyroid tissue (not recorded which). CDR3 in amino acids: CVSSPGGTEAFF. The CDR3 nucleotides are TGTGTCAGCAGCCCAGGGGGAACTGAAGCTTTCTTT.